Sequencing of this TCR beta chain was carried out in a study of cytomegalovirus exposure and HLA in healthy donors. Regarding the study as a whole: Reportedly, TCR beta sequences accurately predicted HLA-A and HLA-B alleles in most subjects.

This CDR3 spans 17 amino acids. J gave up 6 bases and V 5 bases, and 16 bases lay outside the gene matches. The V gene's germline CDR1 is SGHTA and CDR2 FQGNSA. The PCR used 60 Vbeta and 13 Jbeta primers. Assay: immunoSEQ multiplex PCR; the TCRdb copy retains only in-frame clones and omits some. The table has more than 130,000 clones, about 80% seen once. This clone was seen once. The target antigen is unknown. Sequences were obtained from PBMCs. The chain uses TRBV7-2 and TRBJ2-5, with 9 bases aligning to TRBD1. The clonotype comes from a middle-aged man in good health and CMV-seropositive. DNA for the CDR3: TGTGCCAGCAGCCTAGAAGCTACAGGGGGCCTTAGGAAGACCCAGTACTTC. It encodes CASSLEATGGLRKTQYF.